Listed here are 15 T cell receptor beta chains from one sample, sequenced in a study of blood T cell repertoires in COVID-19. Libraries were prepared by immunoSEQ multiplex PCR; TCRdb keeps only in-frame clonotypes and omits some of them. The sample has 120,000 to 150,000 clones, roughly 80% seen once. The sequenced material came from peripheral blood. The receptor set was obtained from a human donor with acute or convalescent COVID-19. The donor label of this sample is uncertain.

The chain combines TRBV12-3 or TRBV12-4 with TRBJ1-1; D gene unclear. CDR3 size: 13 residues. V gave up 3 bases and J gave up 1 base, with 6 bases separating them. In DNA, the CDR3 is TGTGCCAGCAGTTTGGGAGAGAACACTGAAGCTTTCTTT. Translating it yields CASSLGENTEAFF.

Of note for this clone: Compared with germline, one end of the junction differs, possibly owing to a read error. The chain is built from TRBV6-5 and TRBJ1-1, with D perhaps TRBD1 (6 bases). CDR1 is MNHEY, CDR2 SVGAGI, per germline. The CDR3 is 15 residues long. The CDR3 here is CVSKRAGASNTEAFF. CDR3 DNA sequence: TGTGTCAGCAAGAGAGCGGGGGCGTCGAACACTGAAGCTTTCTTT.

Comments on this clone: At one end the junction does not follow the germline gene, possibly because of a read error. V gene TRBV19 combines with J gene TRBJ1-1; D might be TRBD1 (6 bases). The CDR3 has 14 residues. Per the germline V gene, CDR1 is LNHDA and CDR2 is SQIVND (reference sequence). CDR3 residues: CASSRQGLKTEAFF. Here the CDR3 DNA reads TGTGCCAGTAGTCGCCAGGGGCTGAAAACTGAAGCTTTCTTT.

This clone turned up a few times. This chain joins TRBV6-1 and TRBJ1-2; a weak D match, TRBD1 (6 bases). CDR1 is MNHNS and CDR2 is SASEGT in the germline V gene. The CDR3 runs 13 residues. Trimming removed 3 bases at V and 5 bases at J, with 10 bases between. CDR3 sequence: CASSDWTDYGYTF. The CDR3 nucleotides read TGTGCCAGCAGTGATTGGACAGATTATGGCTACACCTTC.

The chain uses TRBV3-1 (or the pseudogene TRBV3-2) and TRBJ2-2, with TRBD1 identical over 9 bases. From germline, CDR1 is LGHDT and CDR2 YNNKEL (reference sequence). The CDR3 extends over 17 amino acids. The J segment lost 4 bases and the V segment lost 4 bases, leaving 10 bases of the junction unmatched. CDR3: CASSRIPGQGPTGELFF. The CDR3 DNA reads as TGTGCCAGCAGCCGCATACCGGGACAGGGACCCACCGGGGAGCTGTTTTTT.

V is TRBV27 and J is TRBJ1-2; D remains unclear. CDR3 length: 13 residues. Germline-derived CDR1 and CDR2 are MNHEY and SMNVEV (reference sequence). V was trimmed by 4 bases and J by 0 bases, leaving 6 bases between them. The CDR3: CASSYSPNYGYTF. The CDR3, as DNA: TGTGCCAGCAGTTACAGCCCTAACTATGGCTACACCTTC.

The chain joins TRBV5-4 to TRBJ1-1; maybe TRBD1 (6 bases). CDR1 is SGHNT and CDR2 is YYREEE in the germline V gene (reference sequence). V dropped 4 bases and J dropped 4 bases, with 14 bases sitting between them. The CDR3 is 14 amino acids. The CDR3 is CASSRTRGGTEAFF. The CDR3 DNA reads as TGTGCCAGCAGCCGGACACGAGGGGGCACTGAAGCTTTCTTT.

The chain has TRBV24-1 and TRBJ1-5; no firm D call. This CDR3 has 13 residues. Trimming stripped 5 bases from V and 0 bases from J, with 4 bases between. Germline lookup yields CDR1 KGHDR and CDR2 SFDVKD. CDR3 DNA sequence: TGTGCCACCAGTGGTAGTAGCAATCAGCCCCAGCATTTT. This encodes CATSGSSNQPQHF.

The V and J genes are TRBV19 and TRBJ2-5; TRBD1 matches at 9 bases. The trim removed 2 bases at V and 5 bases at J, leaving 9 bases unmatched. There are 16 residues in the CDR3. From germline, CDR1 is LNHDA and CDR2 SQIVND (reference sequence). CDR3 DNA sequence: TGTGCCAGTAGTATAACAGGGGGCGCCTGGTCCGAGACCCAGTACTTC. Its translation: CASSITGGAWSETQYF.

This clone was seen just once. The CDR3 protein is CASSFGTGTPYEQYF. The CDR3 nucleotides are TGTGCCAGCAGCTTCGGGACAGGGACTCCCTACGAGCAGTACTTC. V usage is TRBV11-3 and J usage is TRBJ2-7; 9 nucleotides line up with TRBD1. V was clipped by 3 bases and J by 2 bases; unmatched bases: 5. This CDR3 spans 15 amino acids. In germline, CDR1 is SGHNT, CDR2 YENEEA.

This clone was picked up many times. The chain employs TRBV7-2 and TRBJ1-2; 8 nucleotides match TRBD1. This CDR3 comprises 14 residues. V dropped 4 bases and J dropped 8; count of bases not matched to a gene: 9. Germline V lookup: CDR1 SGHTA, CDR2 FQGNSA. The chain's CDR3 is CASSSRTGRDGYTF. The DNA of the CDR3 is TGTGCCAGCAGCTCCCGGACAGGGAGGGACGGCTACACCTTC.

The chain employs TRBV20-1 and TRBJ1-2; TRBD1 is a possible D gene (5 bases). The CDR3 covers 13 residues. CDR1 DFQATT and CDR2 SNEGSKA come from the germline V gene (reference sequence). Trimming took 3 bases from V and 2 from J, leaving 10 bases between them. The CDR3 sequence is CSASGASNYGYTF. CDR3 in DNA: TGCAGTGCTAGTGGGGCCTCGAACTATGGCTACACCTTC.

This clone occurred once. The V gene is TRBV7-8, the J gene TRBJ2-3; D is perhaps TRBD1 (6 bases). Trimming stripped 7 bases from V and 3 bases from J, with 14 bases between. The CDR3 has 14 amino acids. The V gene's germline CDR1 is SGHVS and CDR2 FQNEAQ. CDR3 coding DNA: TGTGCCAGCACCCCGGTAGGGGGAACAGATACGCAGTATTTT. As protein: CASTPVGGTDTQYF.

The genes are TRBV5-4 and TRBJ1-4, with 7 nucleotides matching TRBD1. The germline gives CDR1 SGHNT, CDR2 YYREEE (reference sequence). The CDR3 sequence is 13 residues long. Germline trimming cut 3 bases from V and 5 bases from J; bases unmatched to any gene: 1. The CDR3 protein is CASSYRGNEKLFF. In DNA, the CDR3 is TGTGCCAGCAGCTACAGGGGAAATGAAAAACTGTTTTTT.

The chain couples TRBV5-1 to TRBJ1-1, with D unresolved. The CDR3 contains 13 residues. Germline CDR1 and CDR2: SGHRS and YFSETQ. V lost 5 bases and J 5 bases, leaving 13 bases between the germline ends. This CDR3 is CASSYGEATEAFF. The CDR3 coding sequence is TGCGCCAGCAGTTACGGTGAGGCGACTGAAGCTTTCTTT.